The 18 T cell receptor beta chains listed next were all sequenced from one sample in a study of blood T cell repertoires in COVID-19. Libraries were prepared by immunoSEQ multiplex PCR; TCRdb keeps only in-frame clonotypes and omits some of them. The table has more than 60,000 clones, about 91% seen once. The sample consisted of peripheral blood. Every receptor here comes from a woman aged 45-65 years with active COVID-19.

The CDR3 DNA reads TGCGCCAGCGAGGGTAGGGACAGCGAGACCCAGTACTTC. This sequence encodes CASEGRDSETQYF. The genes are TRBV10-2 and TRBJ2-5, with 7 bases aligning to TRBD1. V lost 8 bases to trimming and J lost 5 bases; unmatched junction nucleotides: 8. The CDR3 is 13 residues long. Germline V gene lookup returns CDR1 WSHSY and CDR2 SAAADI.

V gene TRBV19 combines with J gene TRBJ1-1, with 11 bases fitting TRBD1. Per the germline V gene, CDR1 is LNHDA and CDR2 is SQIVND (reference sequence). V gave up 1 base and J gave up 5 bases; unmatched junction bases: 6. This CDR3 has 16 amino acids. The CDR3: CASSIVGQGAGTEAFF. The CDR3 nucleotides are TGTGCCAGTAGTATAGTTGGACAGGGGGCCGGGACTGAAGCTTTCTTT.

The V call is TRBV10-3, the J call TRBJ1-2, with 8 positions matching TRBD1. From germline, CDR1 is ENHRY and CDR2 SYGVKD. CDR3 length: 13 amino acids. Trimming at V came to 2 bases and at J to 6 bases, leaving 2 bases not matched to a gene. CDR3 residues: CAISEQGANGYTF. DNA for the CDR3: TGTGCCATCAGTGAGCAGGGGGCGAATGGCTACACCTTC.

J is TRBJ2-2 and V is TRBV19, with D tentatively TRBD2 (6 bases). Germline loops: CDR1 LNHDA, CDR2 SQIVND (reference sequence). The CDR3 contains 15 residues. V was trimmed by 3 bases and J by 2 bases, leaving 10 bases between them. The CDR3: CASSISGVNTGELFF. CDR3 nucleotide sequence: TGTGCCAGTAGTATTTCGGGAGTCAACACCGGGGAGCTGTTTTTT.

The chain links TRBV27 to TRBJ2-2; no firm D call. V was shortened by 5 bases and J by 7 bases, with 17 bases between the two germline ends. Germline CDR1 reads MNHEY; CDR2 reads SMNVEV (reference sequence). The CDR3 is 15 amino acids. CDR3 coding DNA: TGTGCCAGCAGTCTCCAGCCGACATCTCTCGGGGAGCTGTTTTTT. It codes for CASSLQPTSLGELFF.

The chain employs TRBV7-2 and TRBJ2-1, with 13 bases fitting TRBD2. The CDR3 is 19 residues long. V dropped 1 base and J dropped 1; count of bases not matched to a gene: 7. The V gene's germline CDR1 is SGHTA and CDR2 FQGNSA. The CDR3 here is CASSLDGTSGIASYNEQFF. CDR3 in DNA: TGTGCCAGCAGCTTAGATGGGACTAGCGGGATAGCATCCTACAATGAGCAGTTCTTC. The variable domain in full, with the rest retrieved from reference TRBV7-2 and TRBJ2-1, is GAGVSQSPSNKVTEKGKDVELRCDPISGHTALYWYRQSLGQGLEFLIYFQGNSAPDKSGLPSDRFSAERTGGSVSTLTIQRTQQEDSAVYLCASSLDGTSGIASYNEQFFGPGTRLTVL.

The chain links TRBV7-2 to TRBJ2-7, with D perhaps matching TRBD2 (5 bases). The germline CDR1 and CDR2 sequences are SGHTA and FQGNSA. This CDR3 contains 12 residues. Trimming left V 3 bases short and J 7 bases short, with 10 bases between. The CDR3 DNA is TGTGCCAGCAGCTTTACGAGGGCGGAGCAGTACTTC. Amino acids: CASSFTRAEQYF.

Here the CDR3 DNA reads TGTGCCAGCAGCCCCAGACAGGGGGCTAGCAATCAGCCCCAGCATTTT. Translating gives CASSPRQGASNQPQHF. This rearrangement joins TRBV5-8 to TRBJ1-5, with 10 bases that match TRBD1. Looked up from germline, CDR1 is SGHTS and CDR2 is YDEGEE. V lost 4 bases to trimming and J lost 0 bases; unmatched junction nucleotides: 4. The CDR3 is 16 amino acids.

The chain uses TRBV18 and TRBJ1-5; a possible D gene is TRBD1 (6 bases). The germline CDR1 and CDR2 sequences are KGHSH and LQKENI. The CDR3 extends over 13 amino acids. The V end lost 3 bases, the J end lost 4 bases, and 7 bases lay between the germline ends. The CDR3 nucleotides read TGTGCCAGCTCACCCCAGGGGAATCAGCCCCAGCATTTT. This gives the protein CASSPQGNQPQHF.

V usage is TRBV10-2 and J usage is TRBJ2-1; the D is unclear. Germline V CDR1 and CDR2: WSHSY, SAAADI. V was pared by 9 bases and J by 0 bases, with 6 bases between. The CDR3 is made up of 12 amino acids. The CDR3 region is CASLGSYNEQFF. CDR3 DNA: TGCGCCAGTCTCGGCTCCTACAATGAGCAGTTCTTC.

J is TRBJ2-7 and V is TRBV28, with D perhaps matching TRBD1 (5 bases). The CDR3 length is 15 residues. The V end lost 0 bases, the J end lost 0 bases, and 9 bases lay between the germline ends. Per the germline V gene, CDR1 is MDHEN and CDR2 is SYDVKM. The CDR3 sequence: CASSLWAGISYEQYF. DNA for the CDR3: TGTGCCAGCAGTTTATGGGCAGGGATCTCCTACGAGCAGTACTTC. Supplemented by reference TRBV28 and TRBJ2-7, the full variable domain reads DVKVTQSSRYLVKRTGEKVFLECVQDMDHENMFWYRQDPGLGLRLIYFSYDVKMKEKGDIPEGYSVSREKKERFSLILESASTNQTSMYLCASSLWAGISYEQYFGPGTRLTVT.

This chain links TRBV15 with TRBJ2-2, with D hard to call. The length of the CDR3 is 19 residues. Germline V gene sequence: CDR1 LNHNV, CDR2 YYDKDF (reference sequence). Trimming stripped 2 bases from V and 2 bases from J, with 21 bases between. In nucleotides, the CDR3 is TGTGCCACCAGCAGATTGTTTGAGACTCCCTTGACTAACACCGGGGAGCTGTTTTTT. Translated: CATSRLFETPLTNTGELFF.

This sequence joins TRBV30 and TRBJ2-5, with TRBD2 matching over 12 bases. V trimming: 0 bases; J trimming: 5 bases; junction bases outside the gene matches: 10. The CDR3 has 17 residues. Germline loops: CDR1 GTSNPN, CDR2 SVGIG (reference sequence). The CDR3 nucleotides are TGTGCCTGGAGTGTAAAGACTAGCGGGAGTTTCAGGGAGACCCAGTACTTC. This sequence encodes CAWSVKTSGSFRETQYF.

The chain joins TRBV2 to TRBJ2-2, with TRBD2 matching 9 bases. The CDR3 contains 15 residues. V lost 6 bases, J lost 2 bases, and 4 bases stayed unmatched. In germline, CDR1 is SNHLY, CDR2 FYNNEI. The CDR3, as DNA: TGTGCCAGCAGGGGGACTAGCCCAAACACCGGGGAGCTGTTTTTT. Translated, it gives CASRGTSPNTGELFF.

The chain carries TRBV10-3 and TRBJ2-2, with a weak D call TRBD1 (6 bases). Per germline, CDR1 ENHRY and CDR2 SYGVKD. This CDR3 has 15 amino acids. Trimming stripped 6 bases from V and 3 bases from J, with 14 bases between. CDR3 region: CAIRQGGSDTGELFF. Here the CDR3 DNA reads TGTGCCATCAGACAGGGTGGTTCGGACACCGGGGAGCTGTTTTTT.

The chain couples TRBV28 to TRBJ1-2; TRBD1 matches 7 bases. The CDR3 length is 16 residues. The germline V gene has CDR1 MDHEN and CDR2 SYDVKM. J lost 5 bases, V lost 2 bases, and 11 bases had no gene match. CDR3 DNA sequence: TGTGCCAGCAGTTTACGCAACTCGGGGACAGTTTATGGCTACACCTTC. Translating gives CASSLRNSGTVYGYTF.

V and J are TRBV7-3 and TRBJ2-3; 7 bases are a match to TRBD2. Germline V CDR1 and CDR2: SGHTA, FQGTGA. CDR3 length: 16 amino acids. V lost 6 bases to trimming and J lost 0 bases; unmatched junction nucleotides: 9. The CDR3 DNA reads as TGTGCCAGCAGTACTACGAGGGGAGGGAGCACAGATACGCAGTATTTT. Encoded protein: CASSTTRGGSTDTQYF.

This clone was recorded only once. V is TRBV27 and J is TRBJ2-7; D is possibly TRBD2 (5 bases). This CDR3 has 13 residues. Per the germline V gene, CDR1 is MNHEY and CDR2 is SMNVEV (reference sequence). V shed 2 bases and J shed 1 base, with 6 bases lying between them. The CDR3, as DNA: TGTGCCAGCAGTTTAACTAGTTCCTACGAGCAGTACTTC. Encoded protein: CASSLTSSYEQYF.